Listed below are T cell receptor beta chains from one sample, sequenced in a study of OX40 agonist ivuxolimab in advanced cancers. Sequencing was performed with immunoSEQ multiplex PCR; in TCRdb, only in-frame clones are kept and a portion is missing. The data contain tens of thousands of clones, roughly four fifths of them singletons. The material was CD4+ or CD8+ T cells sorted from blood, obtained in a trial of the OX40 agonist ivuxolimab. Receptor source: an adult with an advanced solid tumor such as melanoma, head and neck, liver or kidney cancer. Both conserved end residues are part of each CDR3. The D gene is left open where the match is weak.

TRBV27	TRBJ2-1	TRBD1	CASRLDAGGGEQFF
TRBV7-2	TRBJ2-5	NA	CASSPGVAETQYF
TRBV9	TRBJ2-1	NA	CASSSDNEQFF
TRBV14	TRBJ2-7	TRBD1	CASSQAGTGFYEQYF
TRBV5-1	TRBJ1-6	NA	CASSPAGGVNSPLHF
TRBV7-2	TRBJ2-3	NA	CASSLGPAGLSTDTQYF
TRBV11-3	TRBJ2-2	NA	CASSPYTGSQTGELFF
TRBV19	TRBJ2-2	NA	CASSKLQGKIGELFF
TRBV9	TRBJ2-1	NA	CASSTRTGTYNEQFF
TRBV27	TRBJ1-1	NA	CASRRSNTEAFF
TRBV5-1	TRBJ2-3	NA	CARKMKPDTQYF
TRBV5-4	TRBJ1-2	NA	CASSLEQPNYGYTF
TRBV15	TRBJ2-2	NA	CATSRDQGSRRTNTGELFF
TRBV9	TRBJ2-1	NA	CASSLEGSYNEQFF
TRBV15	TRBJ2-2	NA	CATSASTRATNTGELFF
TRBV5-1	TRBJ2-2	TRBD1	CASSLGQGTSVGELFF
TRBV6-1	TRBJ1-5	NA	CASSWGTGNQPQHF
TRBV19	TRBJ1-6	NA	CASTGGPSSYNSPLHF
TRBV9	TRBJ1-2	TRBD1	CASSETGEGGYTF
TRBV5-6	TRBJ2-1	TRBD1	CASSPGQGAGEQFF
TRBV5-1	TRBJ2-2	NA	CASRKGTTGAGELFF
TRBV7-9	TRBJ2-1	NA	CASSPSRGASIQGLEQFF
TRBV7-2	TRBJ2-2	NA	CASSKLQETGELFF
TRBV19	TRBJ2-3	NA	CASSITGSTDTQYF
TRBV7-2	TRBJ2-3	TRBD2	CASSSRTSPTDTQYF
TRBV6-6	TRBJ2-1	TRBD1	CASSYEGQGNNEQFF
TRBV28	TRBJ1-3	NA	CASSLGGAGYSGNTIYF
TRBV14	TRBJ2-6	NA	CASSQVWSGANVLTF
TRBV7-7	TRBJ1-5	NA	CASSFTGGNQPQHF
TRBV27	TRBJ2-1	NA	CASSFNANEQFF
TRBV28	TRBJ2-4	TRBD1	CASTEGAAKNIQYF
TRBV19	TRBJ2-3	NA	CASSIGEDTQYF
TRBV19	TRBJ2-6	NA	CASSGLSSGANVLTF
TRBV11-2	TRBJ2-5	TRBD2	CASSPGGGRETQYF
TRBV9	TRBJ2-1	TRBD1	CASSPRQGAAEQFF
TRBV4-2	TRBJ2-2	NA	CASSRGLGGTNTGELFF
TRBV7-3	TRBJ2-1	NA	CASSPDRGEQFF
TRBV4-1	TRBJ1-1	NA	CASRNMNTEAFF
TRBV19	TRBJ2-2	NA	CASSWGDRTGELFF
TRBV28	TRBJ1-5	TRBD1	CASRPGQGGQPQHF
TRBV14	TRBJ1-2	NA	CASSSQGGRRYGYTF
TRBV25-1	TRBJ1-5	NA	CASSREGSRQPQHF
TRBV27	TRBJ1-1	TRBD1	CASSLGTGLGEAFF
TRBV27	TRBJ1-5	NA	CASSPWAGARNQPQHF
TRBV28	TRBJ2-3	TRBD1	CASSLGTGRDTQYF
TRBV27	TRBJ2-7	TRBD1	CASSPGTANYEQYF
TRBV10-3	TRBJ1-1	NA	CAISSGNTEAFF